This T cell receptor (beta chain) was identified during a study of CD8+ T cells in alopecia areata. Across the study: Patients in the study were on tofacitinib for 6 to 18 months, then off it for 6 months. The study, taken as a whole, reports: Lesional scalp, notably in alopecia totalis/universalis, had clonality above that of normal scalp.

Sequencing used cDNA as its template, made by extracting RNA and reverse transcribing it. Repertoires were generated with immunoSEQ multiplex PCR, while TCRdb's copy carries only in-frame clones and drops some. The sample has some 210,000 clones, roughly 57% seen once. Per the germline V gene, CDR1 is MNHEY and CDR2 is SMNVEV (reference sequence). CDR3 size: 15 residues. J gave up 0 bases and V 7 bases, and 3 bases lay outside the gene matches. Punch biopsies of lesional scalp, plus peripheral blood, were taken from alopecia areata patients. In this sample, this clone turned up once. Its antigen is still unknown.

The sequencing used CD4+ T cells sorted from blood, collected at week 0. V is TRBV27 and J is TRBJ2-2, with TRBD2 matching 9 bases. The sequence was collected from a human donor with alopecia areata. CDR3 residues: CASKLAGPNTGELFF. The CDR3 nucleotides read TGTGCCAGCAAACTAGCGGGCCCGAACACCGGGGAGCTGTTTTTT.